This record looks at one T cell receptor beta chain sequence and its context. The clone's antigen remains unknown. No base-level quality is on record; no much larger clone is a single base apart. Germline trimming amounts to 4 bases on V and 0 bases on J, with 4 as the count of junction bases outside the gene matches. Including the terminal cysteine and phenylalanine, the CDR3 comprises 15 residues. Just CDR3 DNA is preserved here, 45 bases in frame from base 1. CDR1 KGHSH and CDR2 LQKENI were looked up in the germline V gene. The source of the sample is a study of T-cell memory formation after mild COVID-19 (dated by TCRdb to about 2021). Notes on the research overall: TCR sequence clusters from the two donors were largely donor specific. T-cell clones expanding and contracting after mild COVID-19 in two donors were tracked by longitudinal TCRalpha and TCRbeta repertoire sequencing. Two young, previously healthy adult volunteers, one female and one male, were included in the cohort. What the research found in general, with its limitations: Contracting CD4+ clones turned up mainly in the CM and EM memory subsets, whereas EMRA was where CD8+ clones were enriched. The study covered only two mild cases, and larger cohorts including severe cases with pre-infection samples were considered necessary. SARS-CoV-2 specificity was not confirmed for the second-wave clones peaking on day 37. Some responding clones were detected in pre-infection memory, suggesting pre-existing cross-reactive memory T cells joined the SARS-CoV-2 response. Clones contracting from day 15 to 85 had balanced CD4/CD8 phenotypes, while a second wave expanding from day 15 to 37 was biased towards CD4+.

The sample was run on an Illumina NovaSeq 6000. Using 5'RACE with constant-segment primers, TCRalpha and TCRbeta cDNA libraries were constructed, with sample barcodes and unique molecular identifiers added in the process. RNA was extracted from every sample with Trizol reagent. Amplification of the libraries took two PCR steps, and the second step added a second sample barcode plus Illumina TruSeq adapters. Sequencing of libraries was performed on an Illumina NovaSeq with 2 x 150 bp paired-end reads. As for the original processing: With migec v1.2.7, reads were demultiplexed and then collapsed into UMI-guided consensus sequences. With mixcr v2.1.11, UMI consensuses were aligned to TRA and TRB V and J templates and assembled into clonotypes. A clonotype was counted as expanded or contracted only if both edgeR and NoisET called the change significant, with noise models trained on biological replicates. For edgeR calls, a false discovery rate-adjusted p below 0.01 and a log2 fold-change threshold of 1 were applied. As an exploratory analysis of dynamics, max-normalized trajectories of the 1000 most abundant clonotypes were examined with PCA combined with hierarchical clustering. The CD4 or CD8 phenotype of responding clones was assigned using the separately sequenced CD4+ and CD8+ repertoires. TCRdb reprocessing: public reads trimmed at Q25 with fastp, clones called with MiXCR, in-frame beta chains kept. Identical CDR3 proteins give one entry, which carries the most common genes and DNA. The V and J calls reflect TCRdb's pipeline rather than the authors' work. In this sample the table shows under 400,000 distinct CDR3 sequences, 21% of which occur a single time. The top ten clonotypes cover 9.5% to 15% of the sample.

PBMCs were isolated by Ficoll-Paque density gradient centrifugation. The sequencing sample was made of PBMCs or a T cell subset sorted from them (not recorded which). Recombination linked TRBV18 to TRBJ2-3; TRBD1 agrees with 7 junctional bases. This TCR came from an adult woman who had mild COVID-19 (a few samples of this study predate the infection). The sample titles of this study are shuffled in the database, so cell type and time point are left out; the donor was told from shared clones. The nucleotides are TGTGCCAGCTCACTCCAGGGGGTTAGCACAGATACGCAGTATTTT. It translates as CASSLQGVSTDTQYF.